This note documents a single TCR beta chain sequence. These data originate in a study of blood T cell repertoires in COVID-19. The wider study: Samples of COVID-19 (acute and convalescent) were obtained from the United States, Italy and Spain. In each case, the material was cDNA or gDNA derived from T cells, B-cell-depleted T cells, or PBMCs.

The V and J ends lost 2 bases and 1 base, in that order; junction bases with no gene match: 7. Germline V gene data show CDR1 as KGHSH and CDR2 as LQKENI. The CDR3 contains 16 residues. Per the study methods: Counts of nucleated cells, estimated from reference gene primer amplification, were obtained. Sequenced by immunoSEQ multiplex PCR; TCRdb stores in-frame clones only, minus some. V, J and clone size are taken as reported in that table, and D and trimming were inferred from the DNA itself. Counted here are a few hundred thousand clones, about nine tenths occurring once; the ten biggest clones make up approximately 4.8%.

Sequenced sample: peripheral blood. This chain links TRBV18 with TRBJ1-1; 7 bases are shared with TRBD1. This receptor was identified in a man aged 45 to 65 with acute or convalescent COVID-19. The CDR3 loop is CASSPVSGTENTEAFF. The CDR3 coding sequence is TGTGCCAGCTCACCAGTTTCCGGGACAGAGAACACTGAAGCTTTCTTT.